This T cell receptor (beta chain) derives from a study of vaccination and CD4 T cells after COVID-19. Regarding this clonotype: Antigen unknown.

The treatment denotes: approximately 9-day PBMC culture with coronavirus spike peptide pools or control peptides (ViraFEST assay). Expanded clonotypes were found by TCR sequencing after peptide-pool stimulation (ViraFEST). Sequencing of the DNA from cultured CD4+ T cells was carried out with the Oncomine TCR Beta short-read assay. TCRdb fed the PCR reads into MiXCR, producing one record per CDR3 protein. In the table there are more than 14,000 distinct CDR3 sequences, 40% to 60% of which are singletons. The V gene lost 2 bases and the J gene lost 4 bases, with 8 bases spanning the gap. The CDR3 covers 13 residues. In germline, CDR1 is MNHNS, CDR2 SASEGT.

The sample was cultured CD4+ T cells from blood, taken after SARS-CoV-2 vaccination. This receptor was obtained from a human donor with COVID-19. The genes are TRBV6-1 and TRBJ1-1; D uncertain. Here the CDR3 DNA reads TGTGCCAGCAGTGAAACGAGACGCACTGAAGCTTTCTTT. Translating gives CASSETRRTEAFF.